This T cell receptor beta chain was profiled in a study of glioma-infiltrating T cells (dated by TCRdb to about 2016). Some background on the complete study: TCR alpha- and beta-chain repertoires were sequenced from glioma tissue, non-neoplastic brain tissue and matched peripheral blood mononuclear cells. To measure divergence between tissue and blood T-cell populations, each tissue-infiltrating repertoire was compared with the peripheral blood repertoire of the same patient. The paired cohort was made up of three low-grade glioma patients, eight primary glioblastoma patients and three non-glioma patients who contributed non-neoplastic brain tissue. Overall results and qualifications from the work: VJ-independent divergence between tissue and blood was below expectation in non-neoplastic patients but above expectation in all gliomas, especially low-grade gliomas. Group comparisons rested on small numbers: three non-neoplastic, three low-grade glioma and roughly 8 glioblastoma patients. Very few CDR3 sequences were shared between tissue and blood, attributed to high CDR3 diversity and limited sampling.

This clonotype was observed a handful of times. Its specific antigen is unknown. A junction end diverges from the germline sequence, so it may reflect a read error. TCR alpha and beta CDR3 regions were amplified with the iRepertoire nested amplicon-rescue multiplex PCR (arm-PCR) platform from RNA. For one-step reverse transcription and amplification, about 85-450 ng of tissue mRNA or PBMC total RNA was used as input. Following bead purification, Illumina adapters were added through a secondary multiplex PCR, and the libraries were then gel-purified between 200 and 400 bp. Demultiplexing relied on internal 6-nucleotide barcodes carried by the libraries. Sequencing of the libraries was done on an Illumina MiSeq using 2x220 or 2x250 nucleotide paired-end reads. The published analysis was carried out like this. Paired reads were merged using FLASH 1.2.11 and aligned with BWA-MEM to the GRCh37 human genome, and TRA and TRB reads were then extracted. An IMGT-derived reference of cassette sequences and CDR3 motifs, with pseudogenes included, was used for V and J assignment. Reads were translated in three frames, and productive CDR3s were defined by a C…FGXG motif without stop codons. Clonotypes were defined as unique combinations of V-J cassette pair and CDR3 amino acid sequence. Reads were filtered by Hamming distance, with the threshold set by the sequence error rate of each sample in mapped regions. TCRdb took the public reads, trimmed them with fastp at Q25, ran MiXCR for clone calling and kept in-frame beta chains. Identical CDR3 protein sequences are pooled into one entry, listed with their most common genes and DNA. The V and J calls were determined by TCRdb, not by the authors. This sample lists under 200,000 distinct CDR3 sequences; approximately 40% were detected once. The top ten constitute under 6.5% of the sample.

The CDR3 sequence holds 14 residues, the cysteine and phenylalanine included. Left in the record is the CDR3 DNA by itself, 42 bases read in frame from the first base. CDR1 and CDR2, looked up from the germline V gene, are SGHRS and YFSETQ. Sequencing was carried out using glioma tissue, nonneoplastic brain tissue, or PBMCs (not recorded which). This sequence originates from a human donor with low-grade glioma or glioblastoma, undergoing nonglioma brain surgery, or in good health (not recorded which). The receptor chain draws on TRBV5-1 and TRBJ2-5; no D gene can be assigned with confidence. The bases are TGCGCCAGCAGCTTGGAAGGTAGAGGCGAGACACAGTACTTC. Translated, this is CASSLEGRGETQYF.